This TCR beta chain is drawn from a study of T cell responses to AZD1222 COVID-19 vaccine. Profiled with immunoSEQ multiplex PCR; TCRdb holds only in-frame clones, not every one. The sample carries 70,000 to 90,000 clones, about 88% recorded once. Per germline, CDR1 KGHSH and CDR2 LQKENI. This CDR3 is built from 17 residues. Trimming at V came to 0 bases and at J to 2 bases, leaving 9 bases not matched to a gene. This chain connects TRBV18 to TRBJ2-7, with 8 bases matching TRBD2. This clonotype was sampled from an adult in good health. Source: peripheral blood, taken on day 0 of AZD1222 vaccination. CDR3 nucleotide sequence: TGTGCCAGCTCACCACCGGGAGCGGGAGAAAGAGCCTACGAGCAGTACTTC. Translating gives CASSPPGAGERAYEQYF.